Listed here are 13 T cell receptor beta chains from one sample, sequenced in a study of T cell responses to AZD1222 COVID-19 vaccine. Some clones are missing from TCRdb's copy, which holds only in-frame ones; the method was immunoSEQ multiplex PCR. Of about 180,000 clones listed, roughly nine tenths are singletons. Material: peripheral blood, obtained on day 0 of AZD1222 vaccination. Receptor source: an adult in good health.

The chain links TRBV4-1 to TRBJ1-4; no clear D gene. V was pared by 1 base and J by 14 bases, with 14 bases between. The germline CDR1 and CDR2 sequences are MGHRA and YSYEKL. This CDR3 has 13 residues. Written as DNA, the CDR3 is TGCGCCAGCAGCCAAGCCGTGGAAACGGGGCTGTTTTTT. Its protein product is CASSQAVETGLFF.

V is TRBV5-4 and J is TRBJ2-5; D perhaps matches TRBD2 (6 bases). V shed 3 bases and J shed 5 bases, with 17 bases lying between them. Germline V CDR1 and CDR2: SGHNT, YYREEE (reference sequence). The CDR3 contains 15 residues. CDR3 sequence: CASSSRSGGYETQYF. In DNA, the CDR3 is TGTGCCAGCAGCTCCAGATCCGGGGGATACGAGACCCAGTACTTC.

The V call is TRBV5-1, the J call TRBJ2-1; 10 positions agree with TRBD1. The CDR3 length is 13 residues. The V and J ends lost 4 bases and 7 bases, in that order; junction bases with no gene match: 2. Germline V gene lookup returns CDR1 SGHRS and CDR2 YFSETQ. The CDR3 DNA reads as TGCGCCAGCAGCATGGGACAGGGGAATGAGCAGTTCTTC. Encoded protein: CASSMGQGNEQFF.

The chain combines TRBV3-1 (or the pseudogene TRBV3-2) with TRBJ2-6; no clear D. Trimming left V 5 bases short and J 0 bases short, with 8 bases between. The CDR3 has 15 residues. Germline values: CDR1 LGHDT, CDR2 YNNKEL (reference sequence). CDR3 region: CASSGEDSGANVLTF. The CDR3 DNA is TGTGCCAGCAGCGGGGAAGACTCTGGGGCCAACGTCCTGACTTTC.

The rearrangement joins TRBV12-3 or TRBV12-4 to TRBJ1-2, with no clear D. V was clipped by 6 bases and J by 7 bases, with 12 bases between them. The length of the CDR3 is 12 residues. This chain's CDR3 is CASSVAGGGYTF. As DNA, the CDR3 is TGTGCCAGCAGCGTCGCAGGTGGTGGCTACACCTTC.

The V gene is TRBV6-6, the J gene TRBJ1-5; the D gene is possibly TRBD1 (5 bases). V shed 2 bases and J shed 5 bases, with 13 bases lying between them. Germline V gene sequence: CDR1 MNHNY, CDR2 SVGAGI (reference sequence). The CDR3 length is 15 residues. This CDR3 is CASSYGAGGHQPQHF. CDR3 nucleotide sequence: TGTGCCAGCAGTTACGGGGCAGGAGGACATCAGCCCCAGCATTTT.

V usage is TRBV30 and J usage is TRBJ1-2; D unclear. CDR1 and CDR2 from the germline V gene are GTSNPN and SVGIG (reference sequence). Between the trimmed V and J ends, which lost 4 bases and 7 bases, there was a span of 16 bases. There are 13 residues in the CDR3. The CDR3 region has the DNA TGTGCCTGGACCCTAGACCGCCGTGTTGGCTACACCTTC. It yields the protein CAWTLDRRVGYTF.

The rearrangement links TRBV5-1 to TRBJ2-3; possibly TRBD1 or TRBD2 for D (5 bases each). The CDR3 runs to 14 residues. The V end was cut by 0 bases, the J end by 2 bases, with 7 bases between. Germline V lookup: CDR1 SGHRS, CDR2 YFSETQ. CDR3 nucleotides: TGCGCCAGCAGCTTGGGGGGGATCACAGATACGCAGTATTTT. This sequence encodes CASSLGGITDTQYF.

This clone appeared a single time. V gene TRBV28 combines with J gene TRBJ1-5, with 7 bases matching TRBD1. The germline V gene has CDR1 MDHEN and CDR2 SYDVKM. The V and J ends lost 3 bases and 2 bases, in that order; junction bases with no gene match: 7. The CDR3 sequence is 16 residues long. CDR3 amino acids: CASSFPLTGGNQPQHF. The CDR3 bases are TGTGCCAGCAGTTTCCCCCTTACAGGGGGCAATCAGCCCCAGCATTTT.

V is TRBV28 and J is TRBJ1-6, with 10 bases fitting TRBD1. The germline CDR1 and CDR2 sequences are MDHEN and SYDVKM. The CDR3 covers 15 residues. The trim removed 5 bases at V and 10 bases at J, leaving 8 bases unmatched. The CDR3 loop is CASSPWTGGRSPLHF. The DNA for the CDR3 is TGTGCCAGCAGTCCTTGGACAGGGGGACGATCACCCCTCCACTTT. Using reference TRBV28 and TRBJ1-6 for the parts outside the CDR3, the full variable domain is DVKVTQSSRYLVKRTGEKVFLECVQDMDHENMFWYRQDPGLGLRLIYFSYDVKMKEKGDIPEGYSVSREKKERFSLILESASTNQTSMYLCASSPWTGGRSPLHFGNGTRLTVT.

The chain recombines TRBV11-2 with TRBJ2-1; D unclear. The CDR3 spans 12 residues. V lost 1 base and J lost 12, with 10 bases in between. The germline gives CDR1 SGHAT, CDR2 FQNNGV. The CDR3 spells CASSLALLGQFF. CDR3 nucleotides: TGTGCCAGCAGCTTAGCCCTACTCGGGCAGTTCTTC.

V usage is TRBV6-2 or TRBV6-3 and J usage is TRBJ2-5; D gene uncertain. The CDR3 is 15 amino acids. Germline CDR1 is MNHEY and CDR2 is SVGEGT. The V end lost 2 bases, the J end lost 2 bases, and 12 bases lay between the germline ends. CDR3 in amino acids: CASSYLRTKQETQYF. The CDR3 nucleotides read TGTGCCAGCAGTTACCTTCGAACGAAGCAAGAGACCCAGTACTTC.

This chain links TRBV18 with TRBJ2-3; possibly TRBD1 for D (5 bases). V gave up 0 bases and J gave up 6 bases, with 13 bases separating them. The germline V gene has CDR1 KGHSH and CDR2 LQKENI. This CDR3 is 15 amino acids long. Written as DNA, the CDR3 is TGTGCCAGCTCACCACCGGCGACAAGGGGTGATACGCAGTATTTT. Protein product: CASSPPATRGDTQYF.